Here is one T cell receptor (beta chain) with its context. Its specificity is not known. The sample is drawn from a study of CD8+CD57+ T cells in acquired aplastic anemia. Findings and caveats of the study: Controls did not differ significantly from patients in CD8+ Simpson's diversity. Sharing between patients and controls was observed for about 27 CD8+ CDR3 sequences.

The CDR3 extends over 14 amino acids. Germline V gene lookup returns CDR1 LNHNV and CDR2 YYDKDF (reference sequence). V lost 6 bases, J lost 0 bases, and 4 bases stayed unmatched. Both TCR beta VDJ combination and CDR3 sequence profiling were carried out. Genomic DNA was the template for this profiling. TCRdb re-called the reads through MiXCR, storing one row per CDR3 protein. The table shows about 48,000 distinct CDR3 sequences, with about 78% occurring only once. The clonotype comes from a human donor in good health, serving as a control. This chain links TRBV15 with TRBJ1-1, with 7 bases identical to TRBD1. Input material: sorted CD4+, CD8+, or CD8+CD57+ T cells (not recorded which) from PBMCs. DNA of the CDR3: TGTGCCACCAGTAACAGGGGAATGAACACTGAAGCTTTCTTT. Encoded protein: CATSNRGMNTEAFF.